These 18 T cell receptor beta chains were all obtained from the same sample, sequenced in a study of CD8 T cells in ankylosing spondylitis. TCRdb itself ran the 5' RACE reads through MiXCR, one entry per CDR3 protein. Of about 300,000 distinct CDR3 sequences in the sample, about a fifth were seen once. The sample consisted of blood, either unsorted or a sorted T cell fraction (not recorded which). These receptors all stem from a female donor with ankylosing spondylitis or in good health (not recorded which).

This clonotype was counted ten times or more. The chain combines TRBV5-1 with TRBJ2-1, with D tentatively TRBD2 (6 bases). Germline CDR1 and CDR2: SGHRS and YFSETQ. CDR3 length: 12 amino acids. The V end was cut by 7 bases, the J end by 9 bases, with 14 bases between. This chain's CDR3 is CASARLEIEQFF. CDR3 DNA: TGCGCCAGCGCGCGACTAGAAATTGAGCAGTTCTTC.

The chain is built from TRBV10-3 and TRBJ1-2, with D possibly TRBD1 on 6 matching bases. Germline-derived CDR1 and CDR2 are ENHRY and SYGVKD. V was cut by 4 bases and J by 6 bases, with 18 bases left in between. This CDR3 contains 15 residues. The CDR3 region is CAISGNNRDMDGYTF. CDR3 bases: TGTGCCATCAGTGGGAACAACAGGGATATGGATGGCTACACCTTC.

This clonotype was counted ten times or more. The chain's CDR3 is CSAREATPSSYEQYF. CDR3 bases: TGCAGTGCTAGGGAGGCCACGCCAAGCTCCTACGAGCAGTACTTC. V usage is TRBV20-1 and J usage is TRBJ2-7, with D perhaps matching TRBD2 (5 bases). CDR3 size: 15 residues. Germline values: CDR1 DFQATT, CDR2 SNEGSKA (reference sequence). Trimming removed 3 bases from V and 0 bases from J, with 15 bases in between.

This chain uses TRBV24-1 with TRBJ2-3; D is possibly TRBD2 (5 bases). The CDR3 sequence is 13 residues long. Germline V gene sequence: CDR1 KGHDR, CDR2 SFDVKD. Trimming removed 4 bases at V and 5 bases at J, with 9 bases between. Here the CDR3 reads CATSDPSGDTQYF. In DNA form, the CDR3 reads TGTGCCACCAGTGACCCAAGCGGAGATACGCAGTATTTT.

This clonotype was detected only a few times. The CDR3 DNA reads as TGCAGTGCTAGGTCCGCGGGAGGCTCATACAATGAGCAGTTCTTC. The encoded protein is CSARSAGGSYNEQFF. V usage is TRBV20-1 and J usage is TRBJ2-1; TRBD2 matches 8 bases. Germline CDR1 and CDR2: DFQATT and SNEGSKA (reference sequence). The J segment lost 4 bases and the V segment lost 3 bases, leaving 8 bases of the junction unmatched. The CDR3 is made up of 15 amino acids.

This clonotype was counted between two and nine times. This chain connects TRBV7-3 to TRBJ1-2; possibly TRBD1 for D (6 bases). Per germline, CDR1 SGHTA and CDR2 FQGTGA. Trimming cost V 5 bases and J 4 bases, with 11 bases left between them. This CDR3 has 13 amino acids. The CDR3 DNA reads as TGTGCCAGCAGCCGGGACAAGAGCTATGGCTACACCTTC. Translated, it gives CASSRDKSYGYTF. The full variable domain, completed using reference TRBV7-3 and TRBJ1-2, is GAGVSQTPSNKVTEKGKYVELRCDPISGHTALYWYRQSLGQGPEFLIYFQGTGAADDSGLPNDRFFAVRPEGSVSTLKIQRTERGDSAVYLCASSRDKSYGYTFGSGTRLTVV.

The chain is built from TRBV6-2 or TRBV6-3 and TRBJ2-3; tentative D call: TRBD1 (6 bases). The CDR3 runs 15 residues. CDR1 is MNHEY, CDR2 SVGEGT, per germline. V was cut by 4 bases and J by 1 base, with 12 bases left in between. The CDR3, as DNA: TGTGCCAGCAGTTTTCCCGGGACACGCACAGATACGCAGTATTTT. This translates into CASSFPGTRTDTQYF.

The chain joins TRBV7-6 to TRBJ2-5, with D unresolved. Germline lookup yields CDR1 SGHVS and CDR2 FNYEAQ. V lost 5 bases, J lost 5 bases, and 12 bases lay in between. The CDR3 runs to 13 residues. CDR3 amino acids: CASSPKRTETQYF. The CDR3, as DNA: TGTGCCAGCAGCCCCAAAAGGACCGAGACCCAGTACTTC.

The rearrangement uses TRBV6-1 and TRBJ2-2; the match to TRBD2 covers 8 bases. The CDR3 has 14 amino acids. Germline CDR1 and CDR2: MNHNS and SASEGT. Trimming removed 2 bases from V and 5 bases from J; junction bases left unmatched: 1. CDR3 sequence: CASSESGGTGELFF. The CDR3 nucleotides read TGTGCCAGCAGTGAAAGCGGGGGTACCGGGGAGCTGTTTTTT.

The chain has TRBV9 and TRBJ1-2; no clear D. The germline gives CDR1 SGDLS, CDR2 YYNGEE. The CDR3 runs 15 residues. V was shortened by 0 bases and J by 8 bases, with 17 bases between the two germline ends. The CDR3 DNA is TGTGCCAGCAGCGTAGATACCTTCTTAGTAGAGGGCTACACCTTC. Translated, it gives CASSVDTFLVEGYTF.

The J gene is TRBJ2-2, the V gene TRBV4-3; D may be TRBD1 or TRBD2 (5 bases each). Germline V CDR1 and CDR2: LGHNA, YSLEER. V shed 0 bases and J shed 3 bases, with 11 bases lying between them. This CDR3 has 16 amino acids. CDR3 protein: CASSQDLGTYTGELFF. The CDR3 region has the DNA TGCGCCAGCAGCCAAGATCTGGGGACGTACACCGGGGAGCTGTTTTTT.

The chain joins TRBV29-1 to TRBJ2-5; D possibly matches TRBD1 or TRBD2 (5 bases each). This CDR3 contains 14 residues. Germline CDR1 and CDR2: SQVTM and ANQGSEA. V lost 1 base and J lost 4, with 13 bases in between. The CDR3 DNA sequence: TGCAGCGTTGAAGCGGGGACCGAGGGAGAGACCCAGTACTTC. Amino acid sequence: CSVEAGTEGETQYF.

The chain carries TRBV5-1 and TRBJ2-1; D uncertain. This CDR3 is 15 amino acids long. V lost 0 bases and J lost 2, with 9 bases in between. CDR1 is SGHRS, CDR2 YFSETQ, per germline. The CDR3: CASSLDDAPYNEQFF. DNA of the CDR3: TGCGCCAGCAGCTTGGACGACGCGCCCTACAATGAGCAGTTCTTC.

The V gene is TRBV5-1, the J gene TRBJ2-1; unclear D gene. Germline assignment: CDR1 SGHRS and CDR2 YFSETQ. Trimming stripped 0 bases from V and 5 bases from J, with 6 bases between. The CDR3 extends over 13 amino acids. CDR3 nucleotides: TGCGCCAGCAGCTTGGGTCAGCACAATGAGCAGTTCTTC. Protein sequence: CASSLGQHNEQFF.

As to this clonotype: Relative to the germline gene, one junction end is altered; a read error may explain this. The CDR3 region is CAISPGLAPAPIVPNEQFF. DNA of the CDR3: TGTGCCATCAGCCCCGGACTAGCTCCCGCTCCGATCGTGCCGAATGAGCAGTTCTTC. This chain uses TRBV3-1 with TRBJ2-1; 8 nucleotides agree with TRBD2. This CDR3 is 19 amino acids long. The germline gives CDR1 LGHDT, CDR2 YNNKEL (reference sequence).

This clonotype was found many times. One end of the junction varies from germline; a read error may be responsible. The CDR3 is CASSPMTSGANTGELFF. The CDR3 nucleotides read TGTGCTAGCAGCCCCATGACTAGCGGGGCGAACACCGGGGAGCTGTTTTTT. The chain employs TRBV7-7 and TRBJ2-2, with TRBD2 matching over 11 bases. CDR3 length: 17 amino acids. In germline, CDR1 is SSHAT, CDR2 FNYEAQ (reference sequence).

This clonotype was seen only a few times. The genes are TRBV15 and TRBJ2-1; no firm D call. CDR1 and CDR2 from the germline V gene are LNHNV and YYDKDF (reference sequence). There are 15 residues in the CDR3. With 0 bases removed from V and 2 bases from J, the gap between germline ends came to 8 bases. As DNA, the CDR3 is TGTGCCACCAGCAGAGATCGGAGTCCCTACAATGAGCAGTTCTTC. Residues: CATSRDRSPYNEQFF.

The chain couples TRBV29-1 to TRBJ2-5; tentative D call: TRBD1 (5 bases). V dropped 6 bases and J dropped 4 bases, with 12 bases sitting between them. Germline CDR1 reads SQVTM; CDR2 reads ANQGSEA. The CDR3 length is 12 residues. CDR3 protein: CSVLTGPETQYF. As DNA, the CDR3 is TGCAGCGTCCTCACAGGCCCAGAGACCCAGTACTTC.